The rows below give T cell receptor beta chains drawn from one sample of a study of naive and memory T cell subsets. Using its own MiXCR run on the UMI-ligation and nested PCR reads, TCRdb lists one record per CDR3 protein. The table has some 87,000 distinct CDR3 sequences, roughly 7.3% seen once. Sequenced: central memory CD4+ T cells from blood. Receptors were obtained from a human donor in good health. Both conserved end residues are part of each CDR3. D genes are given only for firm matches. For some rows the clone size is stated as once, few or many, or as a class when expanded; others skip it.

v_call	j_call	clone_size	d_call	cdr3_aa	cdr3_nt
TRBV7-8	TRBJ1-1	many	.	CASSSTEGRTEAFF	TGTGCCAGCAGCTCAACTGAGGGGAGGACTGAAGCTTTCTTT
TRBV29-1	TRBJ1-1	many	.	CSVHYRSGTEAFF	TGCAGCGTGCATTACAGGTCTGGCACTGAAGCTTTCTTT
TRBV11-2	TRBJ1-4	many	.	CASSPRADATNEKLFF	TGTGCCAGCAGCCCCAGGGCAGACGCAACTAATGAAAAACTGTTTTTT
TRBV20-1	TRBJ2-4	few	.	CSARVGGKNIQYF	TGCAGTGCTAGAGTCGGGGGCAAAAACATTCAGTACTTC
TRBV3-1	TRBJ1-2	many	.	CATAGGRGGYTF	TGTGCCACAGCGGGGGGGCGGGGTGGCTACACCTTC
TRBV4-3	TRBJ2-2	few	TRBD2	CASSQETSGNPGELFF	TGCGCCAGCAGCCAAGAAACTAGCGGGAACCCCGGGGAGCTGTTTTTT
TRBV7-7	TRBJ2-3	many	TRBD2	CASSVGGAGDTQYF	TGTGCTAGCAGCGTGGGAGGGGCCGGGGATACGCAGTATTTT
TRBV20-1	TRBJ2-7	.	.	CSAPSRDKGIGEQYF	TGCAGTGCCCCCAGCCGCGACAAGGGGATAGGGGAGCAGTACTTC
TRBV13	TRBJ2-7	few	.	CASSLYRSGRAYEQYF	TGTGCCAGCAGCCTGTACCGTAGCGGAAGAGCCTACGAGCAGTACTTC
TRBV7-3	TRBJ1-1	many	.	CASSETANTEAFF	TGTGCCAGCAGCGAGACAGCTAACACTGAAGCTTTCTTT
TRBV14	TRBJ2-4	.	.	CASGPGTTLGFQYF	TGTGCCAGCGGACCCGGGACAACGCTGGGGTTTCAGTACTTC
TRBV4-2	TRBJ1-2	many	.	CASSQDSGANYGYTF	TGTGCCAGCAGCCAAGACAGCGGAGCTAACTATGGCTACACCTTC
TRBV11-2	TRBJ1-1	few	.	CASSLQWNTEAFF	TGTGCCAGCAGCTTACAGTGGAACACTGAAGCTTTCTTT
TRBV12-3/TRBV12-4	TRBJ2-7	many	.	CASRPGRRAYEQYF	TGTGCCAGCAGACCCGGACGGCGAGCCTACGAGCAGTACTTC
TRBV5-1	TRBJ2-7	many	.	CASSLTGIDEQYF	TGCGCCAGCAGCTTGACAGGGATCGACGAGCAGTACTTC
TRBV29-1	TRBJ1-1	many	.	CSVGRGNTEAFF	TGCAGCGTTGGGAGAGGGAACACTGAAGCTTTCTTT
TRBV28	TRBJ1-1	many	.	CASSLVQGRTEAFF	TGTGCCAGCAGCTTGGTCCAGGGTCGAACTGAAGCTTTCTTT
TRBV9	TRBJ1-2	many	TRBD1	CASSELQGAYGYTF	TGTGCCAGCAGCGAGCTCCAGGGGGCCTATGGCTACACCTTC
TRBV15	TRBJ1-4	many	.	CATSRGIREKLFF	TGTGCCACCAGCAGGGGCATTAGAGAAAAACTGTTTTTT
TRBV5-1	TRBJ1-5	.	.	CASASGTEVGQPQHF	TGCGCCAGTGCCTCCGGGACCGAGGTGGGTCAGCCCCAGCATTTT
TRBV6-6	TRBJ1-5	many	.	CASSAQGSQPQHF	TGTGCCAGCAGTGCTCAAGGGAGCCAGCCCCAGCATTTT
TRBV12-3/TRBV12-4	TRBJ2-6	many	.	CASVSSSANVLTF	TGTGCCAGCGTATCGTCTTCGGCCAACGTCCTGACTTTC
TRBV30	TRBJ1-2	many	.	CAWSVGAGSYGYTF	TGTGCCTGGAGTGTGGGGGCAGGCTCCTATGGCTACACCTTC
TRBV20-1	TRBJ1-3	many	TRBD1	CSASDRGTGNTIYF	TGCAGTGCTAGTGACAGGGGAACGGGAAACACCATATATTTT
TRBV12-3/TRBV12-4	TRBJ1-3	many	.	CASSPSRVAGNTIYF	TGTGCCAGCAGTCCCTCTAGAGTGGCTGGAAACACCATATATTTT
TRBV5-6	TRBJ2-3	few	.	CASSFRESTDTQYF	TGTGCCAGCAGCTTTAGGGAAAGCACAGATACGCAGTATTTT
TRBV2	TRBJ1-1	many	.	CASRPLRGPMNTEAFF	TGTGCCAGCAGGCCTCTCCGGGGGCCAATGAACACTGAAGCTTTCTTT
TRBV12-3/TRBV12-4	TRBJ2-5	many	.	CASRSSGRQETQYF	TGTGCCAGCAGATCGAGTGGACGTCAAGAGACCCAGTACTTC
TRBV11-2	TRBJ2-7	.	TRBD1	CASSSYTGDEQYF	TGTGCCAGCAGCTCTTACACAGGGGACGAGCAGTACTTC
TRBV5-4	TRBJ2-3	many	.	CASSLVGFSTDTQYF	TGTGCCAGCAGCTTGGTCGGTTTCTCCACAGATACGCAGTATTTT
TRBV18	TRBJ2-3	many	TRBD1	CASSPGQGYTDTQYF	TGTGCCAGCTCACCGGGACAGGGGTACACAGATACGCAGTATTTT
TRBV7-3	TRBJ2-3	many	TRBD2	CASSLGGTTTDTQYF	TGTGCCAGCAGCTTAGGCGGGACTACAACAGATACGCAGTATTTT
TRBV4-2	TRBJ1-3	few	TRBD1	CASSHGQGASGNTIYF	TGTGCCAGCAGCCATGGACAGGGCGCCTCTGGAAACACCATATATTTT
TRBV20-1	TRBJ2-7	.	TRBD1	CSARPGQGPIEQYF	TGCAGTGCGCGTCCGGGACAGGGCCCTATCGAGCAGTACTTC
TRBV5-5	TRBJ1-5	many	TRBD1	CASSLYRGGSNQPQHF	TGTGCCAGCAGCTTGTACAGGGGGGGCAGCAATCAGCCCCAGCATTTT
TRBV28	TRBJ1-4	many	TRBD1	CASRTDRSTRRLFF	TGTGCCAGCAGAACGGACAGGTCTACCCGGCGACTGTTTTTT
TRBV20-1	TRBJ1-4	few	.	CSARREANEKLFF	TGCAGTGCTCGGCGCGAGGCTAATGAAAAACTGTTTTTT
TRBV20-1	TRBJ2-3	few	.	CSASSDGESTDTQYF	TGCAGTGCTAGTAGTGATGGGGAGAGCACAGATACGCAGTATTTT
TRBV18	TRBJ1-5	many	.	CASSPSTGRNQPQHF	TGTGCCAGCTCACCATCGACAGGCCGCAATCAGCCCCAGCATTTT
TRBV14	TRBJ2-7	many	.	CASSQWYEQYF	TGTGCCAGCAGCCAATGGTACGAGCAGTACTTC
TRBV6-1	TRBJ2-7	.	.	CTSRGGAYEQYF	TGTACCAGCAGGGGAGGGGCCTACGAGCAGTACTTC
TRBV20-1	TRBJ2-7	many	TRBD2	CSARLIRGSFTYEQYF	TGCAGTGCTAGACTCATTCGCGGGAGCTTCACCTACGAGCAGTACTTC
TRBV14	TRBJ1-4	many	.	CASSQVSGWVEKLFF	TGTGCCAGCAGCCAAGTGTCCGGTTGGGTTGAAAAACTGTTTTTT
TRBV19	TRBJ1-6	many	.	CASTVQGNSPLHF	TGTGCCAGTACGGTACAGGGCAATTCACCCCTCCACTTT
TRBV27	TRBJ2-2	few	TRBD2	CASSLRAGGVGELFF	TGTGCCAGCAGTTTGAGGGCGGGAGGGGTCGGGGAGCTGTTTTTT
TRBV28	TRBJ2-2	many	.	CASSSLTGELFF	TGTGCCAGCAGTTCCCTTACCGGGGAGCTGTTTTTT
TRBV7-8	TRBJ2-6	many	.	CASSLGQGSGANVLTF	TGTGCCAGCAGCTTAGGACAAGGGTCTGGGGCCAACGTCCTGACTTTC
TRBV25-1	TRBJ1-2	many	.	CASSDPSGGLYGYTF	TGTGCCAGCAGTGACCCTAGTGGGGGTCTCTATGGCTACACCTTC
TRBV12-3/TRBV12-4	TRBJ1-3	many	.	CASRVTVYSGNTIYF	TGTGCCAGCAGAGTGACTGTCTACTCTGGAAACACCATATATTTT
TRBV20-1	TRBJ2-3	few	.	CSARQGGPTDTQYF	TGCAGTGCTAGACAGGGTGGCCCCACAGATACGCAGTATTTT
TRBV30	TRBJ2-5	many	.	CAWSIDSTKRETQYF	TGTGCCTGGAGCATAGACTCTACTAAACGGGAGACCCAGTACTTC
TRBV10-3	TRBJ2-3	few	TRBD2	CAISSGRQADTQYF	TGTGCCATCAGTAGCGGGAGGCAAGCAGATACGCAGTATTTT
TRBV7-8	TRBJ1-1	few	TRBD1	CASSETGFTEAFF	TGTGCCAGCAGCGAGACAGGGTTTACTGAAGCTTTCTTT
TRBV6-1	TRBJ2-5	few	.	CASNRGLEETQYF	TGTGCCAGCAACCGGGGGCTCGAAGAGACCCAGTACTTC